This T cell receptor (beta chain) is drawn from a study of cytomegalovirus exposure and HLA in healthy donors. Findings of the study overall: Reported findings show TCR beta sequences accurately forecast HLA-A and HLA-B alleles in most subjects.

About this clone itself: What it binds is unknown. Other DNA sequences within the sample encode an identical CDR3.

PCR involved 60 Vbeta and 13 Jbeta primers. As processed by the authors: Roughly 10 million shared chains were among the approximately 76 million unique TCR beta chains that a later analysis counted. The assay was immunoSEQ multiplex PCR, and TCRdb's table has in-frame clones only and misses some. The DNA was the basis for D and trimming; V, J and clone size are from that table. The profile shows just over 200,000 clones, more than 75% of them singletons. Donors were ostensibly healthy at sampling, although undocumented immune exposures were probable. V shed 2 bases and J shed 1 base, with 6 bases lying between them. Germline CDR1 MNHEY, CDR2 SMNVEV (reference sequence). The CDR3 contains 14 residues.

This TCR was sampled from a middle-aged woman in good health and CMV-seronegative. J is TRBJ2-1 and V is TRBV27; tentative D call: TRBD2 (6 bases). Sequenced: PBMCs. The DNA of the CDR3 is TGTGCCAGCAGTTTAGCGGGATCCTACAATGAGCAGTTCTTC. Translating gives CASSLAGSYNEQFF.